This T cell receptor beta chain derives from a study of blood T cell repertoires in COVID-19. In the study overall: From the United States, Italy and Spain came samples of acute and convalescent COVID-19. T cells, B-cell-depleted T cells, or PBMCs supplied cDNA or gDNA.

The ends lost 6 bases at V and 5 bases at J; junction bases unmatched: 7. CDR3 size: 15 residues. Germline-derived CDR1 and CDR2 are MNHEY and SVGAGI. This clone was detected only a few times. Sequencing used immunoSEQ multiplex PCR; TCRdb keeps in-frame clones, though not all of them. The repertoire holds about 140,000 clones, with nearly 85% as singletons. The rearrangement links TRBV6-5 to TRBJ2-1; 10 nucleotides match TRBD2. The sequenced material came from peripheral blood. The receptor comes from a human donor in a cohort sampled during active COVID-19. CDR3 sequence reads: CASRQAGGKNNEQFF. The CDR3 DNA reads as TGTGCCAGCAGGCAAGCGGGAGGGAAAAACAATGAGCAGTTCTTC.